A single sample gave rise to the 20 T cell receptor beta chains below, sequenced in a study of PD-L1 blockade in urothelial cancer. The sample's time point: pretreatment peripheral blood. Assay used: immunoSEQ multiplex PCR; TCRdb lists only in-frame clones, some missing. This table has 70,000 or so clones, roughly 88% appearing once. The sequencing here drew on PBMCs, taken around atezolizumab (anti-PD-L1) treatment. These receptors originate from a man between 65 and 79 years old with urothelial cancer.

This chain uses TRBV6-1 with TRBJ1-3; D not resolved. Per the germline V gene, CDR1 is MNHNS and CDR2 is SASEGT. The CDR3 loop spans 15 amino acids. V dropped 5 bases and J dropped 0 bases, with 11 bases sitting between them. In DNA, the CDR3 is TGTGCCAGCAGTCCACCTGGACTCTCTGGAAACACCATATATTTT. It codes for CASSPPGLSGNTIYF.

This chain uses TRBV4-1 with TRBJ2-1; 7 bases are a match to TRBD2. Germline CDR1 and CDR2: MGHRA and YSYEKL. The CDR3 runs to 15 residues. With 4 bases clipped from V and 5 bases from J, the junction kept 8 bases outside the gene matches. The DNA for the CDR3 is TGCGCCAGCAGCCGGGAACTAGCGAGGGACAATGAGCAGTTCTTC. Translating it yields CASSRELARDNEQFF.

The V call is TRBV5-1, the J call TRBJ2-5, with D possibly being TRBD2 (6 bases). Germline loops: CDR1 SGHRS, CDR2 YFSETQ. The CDR3 is 15 residues long. V lost 0 bases, J lost 5 bases, and 14 bases lay in between. CDR3 sequence: CASSLGGRKEETQYF. CDR3 nucleotides: TGCGCCAGCAGCTTGGGAGGGAGGAAGGAGGAGACCCAGTACTTC.

CDR3 sequence: CASSLGQGASTDTQYF. In DNA, the CDR3 is TGTGCCAGCTCTTTGGGGCAAGGGGCTAGCACAGATACGCAGTATTTT. This chain links TRBV11-2 with TRBJ2-3; possible D gene TRBD1, 5 bases. V was pared by 8 bases and J by 0 bases, with 18 bases between. The CDR3 is 16 residues long. The germline gives CDR1 SGHAT, CDR2 FQNNGV. Filled out from reference TRBV11-2 and TRBJ2-3, the complete variable domain reads EAGVAQSPRYKIIEKRQSVAFWCNPISGHATLYWYQQILGQGPKLLIQFQNNGVVDDSQLPKDRFSAERLKGVDSTLKIQPAKLEDSAVYLCASSLGQGASTDTQYFGPGTRLTVL.

This clone was counted once. This sequence joins TRBV7-8 and TRBJ2-7; 7 bases agree with TRBD2. The CDR3 covers 13 residues. With V trimmed by 6 bases and J by 5 bases, 7 bases remained unmatched. Per the germline V gene, CDR1 is SGHVS and CDR2 is FQNEAQ. DNA for the CDR3: TGTGCCAGCAGTCCTAGCGGTTGGGACGAGCAGTACTTC. This sequence encodes CASSPSGWDEQYF.

This chain connects TRBV28 to TRBJ2-7, with TRBD1 matching 9 bases. Germline V gene data show CDR1 as MDHEN and CDR2 as SYDVKM. Germline trimming cut 5 bases from V and 2 bases from J; bases unmatched to any gene: 7. The CDR3 runs 15 residues. CDR3 DNA sequence: TGTGCCAGCAGTCCATGGACAGGGGCTACCTACGAGCAGTACTTC. The encoded protein is CASSPWTGATYEQYF.

V usage is TRBV28 and J usage is TRBJ1-2, with TRBD1 matching over 8 bases. Germline V gene lookup returns CDR1 MDHEN and CDR2 SYDVKM. The CDR3 totals 11 residues. Trimming removed 10 bases from V and 13 bases from J; junction bases left unmatched: 11. The CDR3 reads CAISDRGLFTF. CDR3 bases: TGTGCCATCTCAGACAGGGGATTGTTCACCTTC.

The rearrangement uses TRBV28 and TRBJ2-1; unclear D gene. Germline V lookup: CDR1 MDHEN, CDR2 SYDVKM. V was trimmed by 8 bases and J by 6 bases, leaving 11 bases between them. CDR3 length: 12 residues. Here the CDR3 DNA reads TGTGCCAGCTGCACCCCAGGCAATGAGCAGTTCTTC. Translated: CASCTPGNEQFF.

The chain joins TRBV7-3 to TRBJ2-7, with D tentatively TRBD2 (5 bases). The CDR3 has 15 amino acids. Trimming took 4 bases from V and 0 from J, leaving 13 bases between them. Germline V gene lookup returns CDR1 SGHTA and CDR2 FQGTGA. The CDR3 nucleotides are TGTGCCAGCAGCTATGGGCCGGGGAGCTCCTACGAGCAGTACTTC. Protein sequence: CASSYGPGSSYEQYF.

This clone was seen a handful of times. The chain couples TRBV29-1 to TRBJ2-7; D remains ambiguous. The germline CDR1 and CDR2 sequences are SQVTM and ANQGSEA. V lost 4 bases, J lost 2 bases, and 6 bases lay in between. This CDR3 is built from 11 residues. The CDR3 nucleotides are TGCAGCGTTGTGGCCGCCTACGAGCAGTACTTC. Amino acids: CSVVAAYEQYF.

In this sample, this clone turned up a few times. The rearrangement joins TRBV5-1 to TRBJ2-3; TRBD2 agrees at 9 bases. CDR1 and CDR2 (germline): SGHRS, YFSETQ. The V segment lost 0 bases and the J segment 3 bases; nucleotides outside the gene matches: 8. The CDR3 is 17 residues long. The chain's CDR3 is CASSLGAGGRITDTQYF. DNA for the CDR3: TGCGCCAGCAGCTTGGGTGCGGGAGGGAGAATTACAGATACGCAGTATTTT.

The chain carries TRBV7-3 and TRBJ2-3, with a weak D call TRBD2 (5 bases). CDR1 SGHTA and CDR2 FQGTGA come from the germline V gene. Trimming left V 2 bases short and J 4 bases short, with 10 bases between. The CDR3 covers 14 residues. The CDR3 sequence is CASSLRGSADTQYF. The CDR3 DNA is TGTGCCAGCAGCTTACGAGGGAGCGCAGATACGCAGTATTTT.

This chain links TRBV5-1 with TRBJ2-5, with no clear D. Germline assignment: CDR1 SGHRS and CDR2 YFSETQ. The length of the CDR3 is 15 residues. The V end was cut by 0 bases, the J end by 2 bases, with 11 bases between. CDR3 sequence reads: CASSLASGAQETQYF. For the CDR3, the DNA is TGCGCCAGCAGCTTGGCCTCTGGAGCACAAGAGACCCAGTACTTC.

In its sample, this clone was seen a few times. V is TRBV7-6 and J is TRBJ1-5; TRBD1 might be the D (6 bases). This CDR3 spans 16 amino acids. V lost 5 bases and J lost 0, with 14 bases in between. Germline CDR1 SGHVS, CDR2 FNYEAQ. CDR3 residues: CASSGEQGISNQPQHF. The CDR3 region has the DNA TGTGCCAGCAGCGGGGAACAGGGTATTAGCAATCAGCCCCAGCATTTT.

The J gene is TRBJ2-1, the V gene TRBV28, with 11 bases matching TRBD2. The CDR3 is made up of 17 amino acids. Per the germline V gene, CDR1 is MDHEN and CDR2 is SYDVKM. The J segment lost 0 bases and the V segment lost 5 bases, leaving 6 bases of the junction unmatched. The CDR3 DNA sequence: TGTGCCAGCAGTATTAGCGGGAGGGCCCGCTCCTACAATGAGCAGTTCTTC. Protein: CASSISGRARSYNEQFF.

The rearrangement uses TRBV6-5 and TRBJ2-1; D may be TRBD2 (5 bases). CDR1 is MNHEY and CDR2 is SVGAGI in the germline V gene. The CDR3 loop spans 11 amino acids. Trimming removed 2 bases from V and 9 bases from J, with 5 bases in between. DNA of the CDR3: TGTGCCAGCAGTTACAGCGGTGAGCAGTTCTTC. This codes for CASSYSGEQFF.

This sequence joins TRBV4-1 and TRBJ2-3; unclear D gene. The germline V and J ends were trimmed by 3 bases and 2 bases, with 6 bases remaining between them. CDR3 length equals 13 residues. Germline values: CDR1 MGHRA, CDR2 YSYEKL. The CDR3 reads CASSHHYTDTQYF. The DNA of the CDR3 is TGCGCCAGCAGCCATCACTACACAGATACGCAGTATTTT.

In this sample, this clone turned up once. The chain carries TRBV9 and TRBJ1-1; a weak D match, TRBD1 (6 bases). Trimming removed 0 bases at V and 4 bases at J, with 19 bases between. Germline lookup yields CDR1 SGDLS and CDR2 YYNGEE. The CDR3 runs to 17 residues. The CDR3: CASSVVDLGRGRTEAFF. As DNA, the CDR3 is TGTGCCAGCAGCGTAGTTGATCTGGGCAGGGGTCGCACTGAAGCTTTCTTT.

The J gene is TRBJ2-7, the V gene TRBV6-5, with D perhaps matching TRBD1 (5 bases). The CDR3 loop spans 12 amino acids. Germline V gene data show CDR1 as MNHEY and CDR2 as SVGAGI. V was cut by 4 bases and J by 6 bases, with 10 bases left in between. DNA for the CDR3: TGTGCCAGCAGTTTCCAGGGCGGCGAGCAGTACTTC. It encodes CASSFQGGEQYF.

The chain couples TRBV2 to TRBJ2-3; D might be TRBD1 (5 bases). Trimming pared 4 bases from V and 3 bases from J, leaving 8 bases between. CDR1 is SNHLY, CDR2 FYNNEI, per germline. The CDR3 contains 13 residues. The CDR3 loop is CASSGQLTDTQYF. The CDR3 coding sequence is TGTGCCAGCAGTGGACAGTTAACAGATACGCAGTATTTT. The whole variable domain, remainder taken from reference TRBV2 and TRBJ2-3, is EPEVTQTPSHQVTQMGQEVILRCVPISNHLYFYWYRQILGQKVEFLVSFYNNEISEKSEIFDDQFSVERPDGSNFTLKIRSTKLEDSAMYFCASSGQLTDTQYFGPGTRLTVL.